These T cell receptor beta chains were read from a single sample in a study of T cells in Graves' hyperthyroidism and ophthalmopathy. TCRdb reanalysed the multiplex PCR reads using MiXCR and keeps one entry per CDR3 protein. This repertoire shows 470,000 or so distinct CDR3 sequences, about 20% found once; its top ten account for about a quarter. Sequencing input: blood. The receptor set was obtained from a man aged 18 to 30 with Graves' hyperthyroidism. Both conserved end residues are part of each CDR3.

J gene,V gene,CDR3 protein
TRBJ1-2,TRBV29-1,CSVEEDEGVYGYTF
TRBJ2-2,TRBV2,CASSEAVRQGAGELFF
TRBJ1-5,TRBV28,CASSSERGRGTGPQHF
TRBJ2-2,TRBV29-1,CSVDPENTGELFF
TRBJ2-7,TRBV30,CAWDRVSYEQYF
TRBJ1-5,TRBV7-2,CASSPGDRRQPQHF
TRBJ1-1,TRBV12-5,CASGLGGRNTEAFF
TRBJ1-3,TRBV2,CASDLSPGTGNTIYF
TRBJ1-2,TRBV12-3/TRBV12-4,CASRKTGTGAFGYTF
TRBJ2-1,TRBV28,CASTAGGMNEQFF
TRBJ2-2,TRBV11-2,CASSPQGVAGSTGELFF
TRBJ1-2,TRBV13,CASSSRDKLYYGYTF
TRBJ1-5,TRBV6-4,CASSDRDRGPNQPQHF
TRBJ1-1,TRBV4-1,CASSQTRDTEAFF
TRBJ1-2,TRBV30,CAWRGQGAGYTF
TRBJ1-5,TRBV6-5,CASTLSRGPHQPQHF
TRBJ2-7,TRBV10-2,CASSEPGQGPQEQYF
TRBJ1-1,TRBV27,CASSLLEGNTEAFF
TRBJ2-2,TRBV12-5,CASGLAVPGTGELFF
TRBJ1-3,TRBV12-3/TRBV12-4,CASPGAESSGNTIYF
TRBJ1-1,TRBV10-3,CAISEGAGTEAFF
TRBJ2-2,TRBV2,CASSWREGTGELFF
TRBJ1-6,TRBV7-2,CASSWDVGPRIPVHF
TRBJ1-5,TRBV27,CASSLIWGSNQPQHF
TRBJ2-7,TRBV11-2,CASNSGTGAYEQYF
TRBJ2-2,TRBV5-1,CASSLAGNPGELFF
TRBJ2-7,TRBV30,CAWSVRGGTNYEQYF
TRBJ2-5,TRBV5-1,CASSSLGWQETQYF
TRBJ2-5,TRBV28,CASNPTGGHYQETQYF
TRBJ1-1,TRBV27,CASSFGDPNTEAFF
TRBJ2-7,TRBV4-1,CASSPRDSEYEQYF
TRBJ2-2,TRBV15,CATSRYEGKYTGELFF
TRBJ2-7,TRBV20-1,CSAHTGEPYEQYF
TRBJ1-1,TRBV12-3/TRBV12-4,CASSLRRDSEAFF
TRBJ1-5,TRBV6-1,CASSDTSDSNQPQHF
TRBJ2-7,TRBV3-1,CASSHQVRF
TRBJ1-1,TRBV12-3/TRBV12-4,CASSFWGWGTEAFF
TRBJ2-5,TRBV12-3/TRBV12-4,CASSQTGPVSETQYF
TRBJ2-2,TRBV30,CAWSVFSGELFF
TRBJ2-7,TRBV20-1,CSAHGLAGSYEQYF
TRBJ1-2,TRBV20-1,CSGVGGVVIGYTF
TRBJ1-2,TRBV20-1,CSGRGYGYTF